The 24 T cell receptor beta chains in this list originate from one sample, sequenced in a study of regulatory T cells in long-lasting Graves disease (dated by TCRdb to about 2021). Library preparation used multiplex PCR. Sequencing was carried out with an Illumina HiSeq 4000. To build TCR beta libraries, CDR3 regions were amplified by Arm-PCR using iRepertoire HTBI primers. TCRdb trimmed public reads at Q25 via fastp, called clones via MiXCR and kept in-frame beta chains. Each entry is one CDR3 protein sequence, shown with its most common DNA and genes. The sample data list almost 350,000 distinct CDR3 sequences, and around a fifth of these were observed just once. The ten most abundant clones make up 29% of the sample. The time point label here, explained by the study, means: persistent/refractory GD, antithyroid drugs over 5 years with positive TRAb. For both TCR sequencing and RNA sequencing, RNA was extracted from PBMCs in TRIzol.

This sample comprised peripheral blood mononuclear cells (PBMCs), obtained when the disease was refractory, from a patient treated with antithyroid drugs. These receptor sequences come from a female donor with Graves disease.

There are many counts of this clonotype. The rearrangement joins TRBV5-1 to TRBJ2-7, with no clear D. With 1 base removed from V and 7 bases from J, the gap between germline ends came to 15 bases. Germline lookup yields CDR1 SGHRS and CDR2 YFSETQ. This CDR3 is 14 amino acids long. CDR3 coding DNA: TGCGCCAGCAGCTTGCTGACGGTTGCCGGGGAGCAGTACTTC. It yields the protein CASSLLTVAGEQYF.

The DNA for the CDR3 is TGTGCCAGCTCCACAGGGGGCCCCTCTAATGAGCAGTTCTTC. Translating it yields CASSTGGPSNEQFF. J is TRBJ2-1 and V is TRBV11-2, with 9 bases that match TRBD1. Germline CDR1 SGHAT, CDR2 FQNNGV. The trim removed 8 bases at V and 7 bases at J, leaving 9 bases unmatched. CDR3 length equals 14 residues. The full variable domain, rest sourced from reference TRBV11-2 and TRBJ2-1, is EAGVAQSPRYKIIEKRQSVAFWCNPISGHATLYWYQQILGQGPKLLIQFQNNGVVDDSQLPKDRFSAERLKGVDSTLKIQPAKLEDSAVYLCASSTGGPSNEQFFGPGTRLTVL.

This clonotype showed up just a few times. The chain employs TRBV5-1 and TRBJ1-1; TRBD1 is a possible D gene (5 bases). The germline gives CDR1 SGHRS, CDR2 YFSETQ. Trimming pared 3 bases from V and 0 bases from J, leaving 12 bases between. This CDR3 contains 15 residues. DNA for the CDR3: TGCGCCAGCAGCTCCCCCGAGGGGTTGAACACTGAAGCTTTCTTT. Protein sequence: CASSSPEGLNTEAFF.

This clonotype was observed many times. The chain has TRBV3-1 and TRBJ2-1; D gene ambiguous. CDR3 size: 12 residues. Per the germline V gene, CDR1 is LGHDT and CDR2 is YNNKEL (reference sequence). Trimming shortened V by 4 bases and J by 9 bases, and 10 bases separated the two germline ends. The CDR3 DNA follows: TGTGCCAGCAGCCCGCCGGGCCGTGAGCAGTTCTTC. Translated, it gives CASSPPGREQFF.

This clonotype was picked up many times. V is TRBV12-3 or TRBV12-4 and J is TRBJ2-4; TRBD1 agrees at 8 bases. This CDR3 is built from 22 residues. V was clipped by 3 bases and J by 0 bases; unmatched bases: 22. CDR3: CASSFGDRGVGAGPLAKNIQYF. CDR3 bases: TGTGCCAGCAGTTTTGGCGACAGGGGAGTTGGTGCCGGTCCTCTAGCCAAAAACATTCAGTACTTC.

Remarks on this clonotype: One end of the junction does not line up with germline, which may come from a read error. The gene calls are TRBV30 and TRBJ1-2, with 7 bases identical to TRBD1. Germline V gene sequence: CDR1 GTSNPN, CDR2 SVGIG (reference sequence). This CDR3 contains 15 residues. The CDR3 DNA sequence: TGTGTCTGGAGTGTAAGGGGGCCCTATGGAGGAGGCTACACCTTC. Encoded protein: CVWSVRGPYGGGYTF.

This clonotype was seen a few times. This sequence may be a read error, since a much larger clone differs from it by one base. J is TRBJ2-5 and V is TRBV6-5, with TRBD2 matching over 7 bases. V lost 3 bases, J lost 2 bases, and 12 bases stayed unmatched. CDR1 and CDR2 from the germline V gene are MNHEY and SVGAGI. CDR3 length: 17 residues. DNA for the CDR3: TGTGCCAGCAGTTATGTTCTCGGGGCTAGCGGACAAGAGACCCAGTACTTC. The encoded protein is CASSYVLGASGQETQYF.

This clonotype was recorded many times. The rearrangement joins TRBV11-1 to TRBJ2-6; D is unclear. This CDR3 has 16 residues. With 2 bases removed from V and 2 bases from J, the gap between germline ends came to 10 bases. Germline V CDR1 and CDR2: SGHAT, FQDESV (reference sequence). CDR3 residues: CASSLLDRPGANVLTF. CDR3 DNA: TGTGCCAGCAGCTTACTGGACCGACCTGGGGCCAACGTCCTGACTTTC.

This clonotype was seen a single time. The rearrangement links TRBV19 to TRBJ2-1; unclear D gene. The CDR3 loop spans 14 amino acids. Per germline, CDR1 LNHDA and CDR2 SQIVND (reference sequence). Trimming left V 3 bases short and J 2 bases short, with 8 bases between. The CDR3 loop reads CASSMDNAYNEQFF. CDR3 sequence (DNA): TGTGCCAGTAGTATGGATAACGCCTACAATGAGCAGTTCTTC.

This clonotype has ten or more counts. The chain links TRBV11-3 to TRBJ1-1, with D tentatively TRBD1 (5 bases). With 5 bases removed from V and 1 base from J, the gap between germline ends came to 17 bases. The germline CDR1 and CDR2 sequences are SGHNT and YENEEA. The CDR3 is 16 residues long. The CDR3 loop is CASSPSGMGGNTEAFF. The CDR3 coding sequence is TGTGCCAGCAGCCCGTCCGGAATGGGGGGGAACACTGAAGCTTTCTTT.

This clonotype came up many times. The J gene is TRBJ2-5, the V gene TRBV5-1; D remains unclear. The CDR3 runs 13 residues. Trimming pared 4 bases from V and 5 bases from J, leaving 12 bases between. CDR1 and CDR2 (germline): SGHRS, YFSETQ. The CDR3 protein is CASSKAVGETQYF. For the CDR3, the DNA is TGCGCCAGCAGCAAGGCGGTAGGCGAGACCCAGTACTTC.

There are many counts of this clonotype. The chain recombines TRBV7-9 with TRBJ1-1, with TRBD1 as a possible D gene (6 bases). The V gene lost 1 base and the J gene lost 3 bases, with 12 bases spanning the gap. The germline gives CDR1 SEHNR, CDR2 FQNEAQ (reference sequence). CDR3 size: 15 residues. The DNA of the CDR3 is TGTGCCAGCAGCTTAGAGGGACACCTGGACACTGAAGCTTTCTTT. Amino acid sequence: CASSLEGHLDTEAFF.

Details on this clonotype: One end of the junction fails to match germline, which may point to a read error. V is TRBV12-3 or TRBV12-4 and J is TRBJ1-1; unclear D gene. The length of the CDR3 is 13 residues. The CDR3 protein is CAGSLPLNTEAFF. The CDR3, as DNA: TGTGCCGGCAGTTTACCTTTGAACACTGAAGCTTTCTTT.

This clonotype was observed a few times. The chain is built from TRBV18 and TRBJ1-1, with TRBD1 as a possible D gene (6 bases). Trimming left V 6 bases short and J 6 bases short, with 20 bases between. CDR1 and CDR2 from the germline V gene are KGHSH and LQKENI. This CDR3 contains 15 residues. Here the CDR3 DNA reads TGTGCCAGCTCTCGCGCGGACTCAGGGGCCGCTGAAGCTTTCTTT. Translated, it gives CASSRADSGAAEAFF.

A remark on this clonotype: This is likely an artifact of a read error, given a far larger clone one base away. The chain links TRBV27 to TRBJ1-4, with TRBD1 as a possible D gene (5 bases). CDR1 MNHEY and CDR2 SMNVEV come from the germline V gene (reference sequence). The CDR3 has 15 residues. V gave up 6 bases and J gave up 8 bases, with 19 bases separating them. The CDR3 protein is CASRPHLGEGEKLFF. The CDR3 region has the DNA TGTGCCAGCAGACCCCATCTGGGGGAGGGAGAAAAACTGTTTTTT.

This clonotype appeared a few times. The rearrangement links TRBV11-2 to TRBJ2-3, with 10 bases aligning to TRBD1. V lost 3 bases to trimming and J lost 5 bases; unmatched junction nucleotides: 2. The CDR3 runs to 14 residues. Germline CDR1 reads SGHAT; CDR2 reads FQNNGV. The CDR3 here is CASSLGQGIDTQYF. The CDR3 DNA sequence: TGTGCCAGCAGCTTGGGACAGGGGATAGATACGCAGTATTTT.

This clonotype was seen ten or more times. The chain joins TRBV7-3 to TRBJ1-1; D remains ambiguous. Germline CDR1 and CDR2: SGHTA and FQGTGA. This CDR3 is built from 14 residues. Trimming took off 6 bases at V and 4 bases at J, with 15 bases between the two ends. CDR3 sequence: CASRANIGSTEAFF. The CDR3 nucleotides are TGTGCCAGCAGAGCGAACATCGGCAGCACTGAAGCTTTCTTT.

In this sample, this clonotype turned up a few times. The rearrangement uses TRBV20-1 and TRBJ2-7; D call uncertain. This CDR3 spans 14 amino acids. Trimming removed 0 bases from V and 2 bases from J, with 11 bases in between. Germline V gene data show CDR1 as DFQATT and CDR2 as SNEGSKA (reference sequence). The CDR3 is CSARDLGLTYEQYF. For the CDR3, the DNA is TGCAGTGCTAGAGATCTAGGGCTAACCTACGAGCAGTACTTC.

This clonotype was counted between two and nine times. Just one base apart from a much larger clone, this may be a read error. The chain recombines TRBV29-1 with TRBJ1-1; TRBD1 agrees at 7 bases. This CDR3 comprises 13 residues. CDR1 is SQVTM, CDR2 ANQGSEA, per germline. The CDR3 reads CSVRQGTNTETFF. The DNA of the CDR3 is TGCAGCGTTCGACAGGGAACGAACACTGAAACTTTCTTT.

This clonotype was observed a few times. The chain couples TRBV11-3 to TRBJ2-2; D is undetermined. Germline V gene data show CDR1 as SGHNT and CDR2 as YENEEA. The V end was cut by 6 bases, the J end by 5 bases, with 16 bases between. There are 15 residues in the CDR3. The CDR3 spells CASRARSGQTGELFF. In nucleotides, the CDR3 is TGTGCCAGCAGAGCTAGGTCCGGGCAAACCGGGGAGCTGTTTTTT.

The chain recombines TRBV3-1 with TRBJ2-5, with no clear D. Germline assignment: CDR1 LGHDT and CDR2 YNNKEL (reference sequence). This CDR3 has 15 residues. V dropped 1 base and J dropped 0 bases, with 9 bases sitting between them. CDR3 bases: TGTGCCAGCAGCCAAGGATTCCGGGACCAAGAGACCCAGTACTTC. It is translated as CASSQGFRDQETQYF.

The chain employs TRBV5-8 and TRBJ2-5, with TRBD2 matching 7 bases. This CDR3 region has 17 residues. Germline-derived CDR1 and CDR2 are SGHTS and YDEGEE. The V gene end was trimmed by 5 bases and the J gene end by 2 bases; junction bases not matched to a gene: 15. The CDR3 bases are TGTGCCAGCAGACCATTGTGGGCGGGAGTTCGACAAGAGACCCAGTACTTC. This encodes CASRPLWAGVRQETQYF.

In this sample, this clonotype turned up many times. The V and J genes are TRBV7-2 and TRBJ2-7; 12 positions agree with TRBD2. CDR3 length: 14 residues. CDR1 SGHTA and CDR2 FQGNSA come from the germline V gene. Trimming cost V 4 bases and J 4 bases; bases outside gene matches: 2. CDR3 amino acids: CASSSGLAGYEQYF. The CDR3 nucleotides are TGTGCCAGCAGCTCTGGACTAGCGGGATACGAGCAGTACTTC.

As regards this clonotype: The junction differs from germline at one of its ends, possibly a read error. This chain joins TRBV20-1 and TRBJ1-5; tentatively, D is TRBD1 (6 bases). From germline, CDR1 is DFQATT and CDR2 SNEGSKA (reference sequence). The CDR3 is made up of 14 amino acids. For the CDR3, the DNA is TGCAGTGCTAGTAGGGGGAATAGCAATCAGCTCCAGCATTTT. Its translation is CSASRGNSNQLQHF.